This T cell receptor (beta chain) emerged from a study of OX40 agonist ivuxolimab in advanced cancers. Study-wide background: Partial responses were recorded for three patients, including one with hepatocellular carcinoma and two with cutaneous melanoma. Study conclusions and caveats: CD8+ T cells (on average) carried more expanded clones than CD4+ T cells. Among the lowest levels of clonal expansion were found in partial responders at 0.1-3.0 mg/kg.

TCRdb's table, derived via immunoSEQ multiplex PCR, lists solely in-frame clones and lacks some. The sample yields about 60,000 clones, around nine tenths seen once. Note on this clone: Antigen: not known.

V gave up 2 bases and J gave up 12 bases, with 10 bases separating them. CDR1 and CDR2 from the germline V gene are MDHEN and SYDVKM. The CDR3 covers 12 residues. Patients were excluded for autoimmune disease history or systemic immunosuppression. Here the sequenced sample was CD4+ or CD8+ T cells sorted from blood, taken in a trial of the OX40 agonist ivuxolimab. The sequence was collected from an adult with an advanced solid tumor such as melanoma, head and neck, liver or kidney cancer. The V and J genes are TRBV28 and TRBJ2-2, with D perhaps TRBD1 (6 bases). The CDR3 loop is CASSLRDKQLFF. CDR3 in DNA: TGTGCCAGCAGTTTACGGGACAAGCAGCTGTTTTTT.